A selection of T cell receptor beta chains follows, all from one sample in a study of cytotoxic CD8 clonotypes in ibrutinib-treated CLL. TCRdb keeps only in-frame clones here, not all; method: immunoSEQ multiplex PCR. This table holds about 34,000 clones, about 70% found once. Material: PBMCs, obtained before ibrutinib treatment. The receptors derive from a human donor with chronic lymphocytic leukemia. Both conserved end residues are part of each CDR3. D genes are given only for firm matches. Clone sizes are given selectively: once, few, many, or a class where the clone is expanded.

CDR3 length: 16; J gene: TRBJ2-7; clone size: NA; D gene: NA; V gene: TRBV28; CDR3 DNA: TGTGCCAGCAGTGACCCCGGTCGGGCAACGACCTACGAGCAGTACTTC; CDR3 protein: CASSDPGRATTYEQYF
CDR3 length: 16; J gene: TRBJ2-1; clone size: NA; D gene: TRBD2; V gene: TRBV19; CDR3 DNA: TGTGCCAGTAGTGCTTGGACTAGCGGGAACTACAATGAGCAGTTCTTC; CDR3 protein: CASSAWTSGNYNEQFF
CDR3 length: 14; J gene: TRBJ2-2; clone size: NA; D gene: NA; V gene: TRBV11-1; CDR3 DNA: TGTGCCAGCAACACCGGGACAAGAACCGGGGAGCTGTTTTTT; CDR3 protein: CASNTGTRTGELFF
CDR3 length: 18; J gene: TRBJ2-4; clone size: NA; D gene: NA; V gene: TRBV5-8; CDR3 DNA: TGTGCCAGCAGCCCCTACCACACAGGGAGACTAGCCAAAAACATTCAGTACTTC; CDR3 protein: CASSPYHTGRLAKNIQYF
CDR3 length: 15; J gene: TRBJ1-5; clone size: NA; D gene: NA; V gene: TRBV27; CDR3 DNA: TGTGCCAGCAGTCCCTGGGGGGGCGGGAATCAGCCCCAGCATTTT; CDR3 protein: CASSPWGGGNQPQHF
CDR3 length: 14; J gene: TRBJ1-5; clone size: NA; D gene: NA; V gene: TRBV19; CDR3 DNA: TGTGCCAGTAGTATATCCACAGGAAAGCGAGCCCAGCATTTT; CDR3 protein: CASSISTGKRAQHF
CDR3 length: 16; J gene: TRBJ2-7; clone size: NA; D gene: TRBD2; V gene: TRBV7-8; CDR3 DNA: TGTGCCAGCAGCTTAGGAACTAGCGGGAGTTTCTACGAGCAGTACTTC; CDR3 protein: CASSLGTSGSFYEQYF
CDR3 length: 16; J gene: TRBJ2-3; clone size: once; D gene: TRBD2; V gene: TRBV18; CDR3 DNA: TGTGCCAGCTCACCACCGCTAGCGGGGGGGCCAGATACGCAGTATTTT; CDR3 protein: CASSPPLAGGPDTQYF
CDR3 length: 16; J gene: TRBJ2-7; clone size: few; D gene: TRBD1; V gene: TRBV6-1; CDR3 DNA: TGTGCCAGCAGTGCCCAAGGACAGGGGGGCTCCTACGAGCAGTACTTC; CDR3 protein: CASSAQGQGGSYEQYF
CDR3 length: 13; J gene: TRBJ2-2; clone size: NA; D gene: NA; V gene: TRBV30; CDR3 DNA: TGTGCCTGGAGTGTGGGAGAGACCGGGGAGCTGTTTTTT; CDR3 protein: CAWSVGETGELFF
CDR3 length: 14; J gene: TRBJ2-1; clone size: NA; D gene: TRBD1; V gene: TRBV6-1; CDR3 DNA: TGTGCCAGCAGGGGGACAGGATCCCTCAATGAGCAGTTCTTC; CDR3 protein: CASRGTGSLNEQFF
CDR3 length: 15; J gene: TRBJ2-7; clone size: NA; D gene: NA; V gene: TRBV28; CDR3 DNA: TGTGCCAGCAGTTCTCCCATGTCCGGGGGTTACGAGCAGTACTTC; CDR3 protein: CASSSPMSGGYEQYF
CDR3 length: 13; J gene: TRBJ2-7; clone size: NA; D gene: NA; V gene: TRBV28; CDR3 DNA: TGTGCCAGCAGTTTGGGGGGGCGATACGAGCAGTACTTC; CDR3 protein: CASSLGGRYEQYF
CDR3 length: 12; J gene: TRBJ2-7; clone size: NA; D gene: NA; V gene: TRBV6-5; CDR3 DNA: TGTGCCGCCGGACGTCTTACCTACGAGCAGTACTTC; CDR3 protein: CAAGRLTYEQYF
CDR3 length: 13; J gene: TRBJ2-5; clone size: few; D gene: TRBD2; V gene: TRBV7-2; CDR3 DNA: TGTGCCAGCAGCGTAGCGGGGGGTGAGACCCAGTACTTC; CDR3 protein: CASSVAGGETQYF
CDR3 length: 11; J gene: TRBJ1-1; clone size: few; D gene: NA; V gene: TRBV25-1; CDR3 DNA: TGTGCCAGCAGGGTGAACACTGAAGCTTTCTTT; CDR3 protein: CASRVNTEAFF
CDR3 length: 13; J gene: TRBJ2-7; clone size: NA; D gene: TRBD2; V gene: TRBV5-1; CDR3 DNA: TGCGCCAGTCGACTAGCGGGAGGCCCCGAGCAGTACTTC; CDR3 protein: CASRLAGGPEQYF
CDR3 length: 16; J gene: TRBJ2-3; clone size: NA; D gene: NA; V gene: TRBV7-3; CDR3 DNA: TGTGCCGGCAGCTTACAGCTAGCCACTAGCACAGATACGCAGTATTTT; CDR3 protein: CAGSLQLATSTDTQYF
CDR3 length: 15; J gene: TRBJ1-1; clone size: few; D gene: NA; V gene: TRBV18; CDR3 DNA: TGTGCCAGCTCACCAAACCCAAATTGGAACACTGAAGCTTTCTTT; CDR3 protein: CASSPNPNWNTEAFF
CDR3 length: 16; J gene: TRBJ2-1; clone size: NA; D gene: TRBD1; V gene: TRBV2; CDR3 DNA: TGTGCCAGCAGTCCCCTGGGACAGGGGATGGACAATGAGCAGTTCTTC; CDR3 protein: CASSPLGQGMDNEQFF
CDR3 length: 15; J gene: TRBJ1-4; clone size: many; D gene: NA; V gene: TRBV4-1; CDR3 DNA: TGCGCCAGCAGCCTTCGGAGCGCAACTAATGAAAAACTGTTTTTT; CDR3 protein: CASSLRSATNEKLFF
CDR3 length: 15; J gene: TRBJ2-7; clone size: NA; D gene: TRBD2; V gene: TRBV6-5; CDR3 DNA: TGTGCCAGCAGTTGGGGGACTAGCGAAAGTACCGAGCAGTACTTC; CDR3 protein: CASSWGTSESTEQYF
CDR3 length: 18; J gene: TRBJ2-3; clone size: NA; D gene: TRBD2; V gene: TRBV10-3; CDR3 DNA: TGTGCCATCAGTGAGCGGACTAGCGGGATGCCTAGCACAGATACGCAGTATTTT; CDR3 protein: CAISERTSGMPSTDTQYF
CDR3 length: 14; J gene: TRBJ1-6; clone size: NA; D gene: NA; V gene: TRBV19; CDR3 DNA: TGTGCCAGTAGTGCGGGCCACAATAATTCACCCCTCCACTTT; CDR3 protein: CASSAGHNNSPLHF
CDR3 length: 17; J gene: TRBJ2-4; clone size: few; D gene: NA; V gene: TRBV5-8; CDR3 DNA: TGTGCCAGCAGCCCGGGGGGCCGAGGGGAATCCAAAAACATTCAGTACTTC; CDR3 protein: CASSPGGRGESKNIQYF
CDR3 length: 13; J gene: TRBJ1-1; clone size: few; D gene: NA; V gene: TRBV7-9; CDR3 DNA: TGTGCCAGCAGCTTACTCGTCTCCACTGAAGCTTTCTTT; CDR3 protein: CASSLLVSTEAFF
CDR3 length: 14; J gene: TRBJ2-7; clone size: NA; D gene: NA; V gene: TRBV7-2; CDR3 DNA: TGTGCCAGCAGCTTAGAGCTGGGGGGATACGAGCAGTACTTC; CDR3 protein: CASSLELGGYEQYF
CDR3 length: 14; J gene: TRBJ1-3; clone size: NA; D gene: NA; V gene: TRBV6-1; CDR3 DNA: TGTGCCAGCAGTGAATCCCGCTCTGGAAACACCATATATTTT; CDR3 protein: CASSESRSGNTIYF
CDR3 length: 13; J gene: TRBJ2-1; clone size: NA; D gene: NA; V gene: TRBV27; CDR3 DNA: TGTGCCAGTGGCGGAGGAGGTAACAATGAGCAGTTCTTC; CDR3 protein: CASGGGGNNEQFF
CDR3 length: 17; J gene: TRBJ2-1; clone size: NA; D gene: TRBD1; V gene: TRBV4-3; CDR3 DNA: TGCGCCAGCAGCCAAGATCGTTTGACAGGGGGCATGGATGAGCAGTTCTTC; CDR3 protein: CASSQDRLTGGMDEQFF
CDR3 length: 20; J gene: TRBJ1-5; clone size: NA; D gene: TRBD1; V gene: TRBV23-1; CDR3 DNA: TGCGCCAGCAGACCCACCGCTACCGGGACAGGGTGTTATAGCAATCAGCCCCAGCATTTT; CDR3 protein: CASRPTATGTGCYSNQPQHF
CDR3 length: 11; J gene: TRBJ2-7; clone size: NA; D gene: NA; V gene: TRBV20-1; CDR3 DNA: TGCAGTGCTGACAGTACCTACGAGCAGTACTTC; CDR3 protein: CSADSTYEQYF
CDR3 length: 13; J gene: TRBJ2-5; clone size: NA; D gene: NA; V gene: TRBV7-2; CDR3 DNA: TGTGCCAGCAGCTTAGGCAGGGTAGAGACCCAGTACTTC; CDR3 protein: CASSLGRVETQYF
CDR3 length: 14; J gene: TRBJ1-4; clone size: NA; D gene: NA; V gene: TRBV29-1; CDR3 DNA: TGCAGCGTTTTAGTCGGAGACAAAGAGGAAAAACTGTTTTTT; CDR3 protein: CSVLVGDKEEKLFF
CDR3 length: 17; J gene: TRBJ1-2; clone size: NA; D gene: NA; V gene: TRBV21-1; CDR3 DNA: TGTGCCAGCAGCAAGAGGAGGAGGGGCACTCGTTACTATGGCTACACCTTC; CDR3 protein: CASSKRRRGTRYYGYTF
CDR3 length: 11; J gene: TRBJ2-3; clone size: NA; D gene: NA; V gene: TRBV27; CDR3 DNA: TGTGCCAGCAGTTTCTTGGATACGCAGTATTTT; CDR3 protein: CASSFLDTQYF
CDR3 length: 15; J gene: TRBJ2-3; clone size: NA; D gene: TRBD1; V gene: TRBV5-1; CDR3 DNA: TGCGCCAGCACCCCGACAGGGGCTAGCACAGATACGCAGTATTTT; CDR3 protein: CASTPTGASTDTQYF
CDR3 length: 12; J gene: TRBJ1-2; clone size: once; D gene: NA; V gene: TRBV28; CDR3 DNA: TGTGCCAGCAGCCTAAGCGGCGGGGGCTACACCTTC; CDR3 protein: CASSLSGGGYTF
CDR3 length: 13; J gene: TRBJ1-4; clone size: NA; D gene: NA; V gene: TRBV6-1; CDR3 DNA: TGTGCCGCCTACGACAGGCATAATGAAAAACTGTTTTTT; CDR3 protein: CAAYDRHNEKLFF
CDR3 length: 15; J gene: TRBJ1-5; clone size: NA; D gene: NA; V gene: TRBV5-4; CDR3 DNA: TGTGCCAGCAGCTTGGTGGAGGACCCGAGTCAGCCCCAGCATTTT; CDR3 protein: CASSLVEDPSQPQHF
CDR3 length: 14; J gene: TRBJ2-7; clone size: NA; D gene: NA; V gene: TRBV7-2; CDR3 DNA: TGTGCCAGCAGCTTTGACAAGGGCGTCTACGAGCAGTACTTC; CDR3 protein: CASSFDKGVYEQYF
CDR3 length: 13; J gene: TRBJ2-1; clone size: NA; D gene: NA; V gene: TRBV29-1; CDR3 DNA: TGCAGCGTTCTCGGGGCAGGTAAAAATGAGCAGTTCTTC; CDR3 protein: CSVLGAGKNEQFF
CDR3 length: 14; J gene: TRBJ2-4; clone size: NA; D gene: TRBD1; V gene: TRBV7-9; CDR3 DNA: TGTGCCAGCAGCTTCCCGAGCCAGGGGGACATTCAGTACTTC; CDR3 protein: CASSFPSQGDIQYF
CDR3 length: 13; J gene: TRBJ1-6; clone size: NA; D gene: NA; V gene: TRBV28; CDR3 DNA: TGTGCCAGCAGTTTCATGGGGTCTTCACCCCTCCACTTT; CDR3 protein: CASSFMGSSPLHF
CDR3 length: 16; J gene: TRBJ1-3; clone size: NA; D gene: NA; V gene: TRBV19; CDR3 DNA: TGTGCCAGTAGTAAGGGACGTAACCCCTCTGGAAACACCATATATTTT; CDR3 protein: CASSKGRNPSGNTIYF
CDR3 length: 13; J gene: TRBJ2-7; clone size: few; D gene: TRBD2; V gene: TRBV6-6; CDR3 DNA: TGTGCCAGCGGGACTAGCGGGGTCTACGAGCAGTACTTC; CDR3 protein: CASGTSGVYEQYF
CDR3 length: 15; J gene: TRBJ1-4; clone size: once; D gene: NA; V gene: TRBV11-2; CDR3 DNA: TGTGCCAGCAGCCTAAGCGGGGGTTCTAATGAAAAACTGTTTTTT; CDR3 protein: CASSLSGGSNEKLFF
CDR3 length: 16; J gene: TRBJ1-5; clone size: NA; D gene: TRBD1; V gene: TRBV4-3; CDR3 DNA: TGCGCCAGCAGCCAAGCCTGGGGACAGGGGTATCAGCCCCAGCATTTT; CDR3 protein: CASSQAWGQGYQPQHF
CDR3 length: 13; J gene: TRBJ1-3; clone size: NA; D gene: NA; V gene: TRBV28; CDR3 DNA: TGTGCCAGATCCCATGGTAGTCGGACCACCATATATTTT; CDR3 protein: CARSHGSRTTIYF
CDR3 length: 12; J gene: TRBJ2-1; clone size: NA; D gene: NA; V gene: TRBV28; CDR3 DNA: TGTGCCAGCGTAGGGTGGGACAATGAGCAGTTCTTC; CDR3 protein: CASVGWDNEQFF
CDR3 length: 14; J gene: TRBJ1-1; clone size: NA; D gene: NA; V gene: TRBV28; CDR3 DNA: TGTGCCAGCAGTCCCGGGACCTTCAACACTGAAGCTTTCTTT; CDR3 protein: CASSPGTFNTEAFF
CDR3 length: 13; J gene: TRBJ1-1; clone size: NA; D gene: NA; V gene: TRBV9; CDR3 DNA: TGTGCCAGCAGCGTATGGGCGAACACTGAAGCTTTCTTT; CDR3 protein: CASSVWANTEAFF
CDR3 length: 13; J gene: TRBJ2-1; clone size: NA; D gene: NA; V gene: TRBV19; CDR3 DNA: TGTGCCAGTAGTCGGGATTATCGGGCGAAGCAGTTCTTC; CDR3 protein: CASSRDYRAKQFF
CDR3 length: 16; J gene: TRBJ2-7; clone size: NA; D gene: TRBD2; V gene: TRBV2; CDR3 DNA: TGTGCCAGCACCCCTTGGGAGGGCAAGGGAGCCTACGAGCAGTACTTC; CDR3 protein: CASTPWEGKGAYEQYF
CDR3 length: 13; J gene: TRBJ1-1; clone size: NA; D gene: NA; V gene: TRBV14; CDR3 DNA: TGTGCCAGCAGTCAAACCATGAACACTGAAGCTTTCTTT; CDR3 protein: CASSQTMNTEAFF
CDR3 length: 15; J gene: TRBJ1-3; clone size: few; D gene: NA; V gene: TRBV4-1; CDR3 DNA: TGCGCCAGCAGCCAAGAGCCGGTCTCTGGAAACACCATATATTTT; CDR3 protein: CASSQEPVSGNTIYF
CDR3 length: 15; J gene: TRBJ2-3; clone size: NA; D gene: NA; V gene: TRBV5-4; CDR3 DNA: TGTGCCAGCAGCACACGGACGGGTAGCACAGATACGCAGTATTTT; CDR3 protein: CASSTRTGSTDTQYF
CDR3 length: 13; J gene: TRBJ1-2; clone size: NA; D gene: NA; V gene: TRBV19; CDR3 DNA: TGTGCCAGTAGTATTAACCCTGACTATGGCTACACCTTC; CDR3 protein: CASSINPDYGYTF